One T cell receptor (beta chain) is described in this entry. These data come from a study of CD8 T cells in Susac syndrome. Sequencing targeted TCR beta in T cells from blood (CD8+ and CD4+). In the multiple sclerosis control group, patients were treatment-naive and had stable or active relapsing-remitting disease. This CDR3 is 13 amino acids long. The V end was cut by 6 bases, the J end by 7 bases, with 13 bases between. Per germline, CDR1 MNHEY and CDR2 SVGAGI. With random hexamers, reverse transcription was performed on about 0.45 to 1 ug of RNA. Multiplex PCR with immunoSEQ amplified the TCR beta CDR3 across 54 Vbeta and 13 Jbeta. TCRdb reprocessed the immunoSEQ multiplex PCR reads with MiXCR, giving one entry per CDR3 protein. This sample has roughly 170,000 distinct CDR3 sequences, with roughly 92% found just once.

The receptor's source is a human donor with multiple sclerosis. Input material: CD4+ T cells from PBMCs. This chain joins TRBV6-5 and TRBJ1-3; the D is unclear. The CDR3 loop reads CASREALGNTIYF. The DNA for the CDR3 is TGTGCCAGCAGAGAGGCGCTGGGGAACACCATATATTTT.